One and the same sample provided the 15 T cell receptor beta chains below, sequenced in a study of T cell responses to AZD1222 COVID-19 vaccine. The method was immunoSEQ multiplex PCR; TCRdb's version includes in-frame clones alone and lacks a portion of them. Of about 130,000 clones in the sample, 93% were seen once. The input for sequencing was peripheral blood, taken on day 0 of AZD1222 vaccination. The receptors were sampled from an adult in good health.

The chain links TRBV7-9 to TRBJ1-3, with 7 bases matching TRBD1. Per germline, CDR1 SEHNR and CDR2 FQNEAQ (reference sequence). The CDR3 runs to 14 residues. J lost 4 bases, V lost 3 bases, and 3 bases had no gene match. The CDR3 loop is CASSFRDRGNTIYF. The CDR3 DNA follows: TGTGCCAGCAGCTTCCGGGACAGAGGAAACACCATATATTTT.

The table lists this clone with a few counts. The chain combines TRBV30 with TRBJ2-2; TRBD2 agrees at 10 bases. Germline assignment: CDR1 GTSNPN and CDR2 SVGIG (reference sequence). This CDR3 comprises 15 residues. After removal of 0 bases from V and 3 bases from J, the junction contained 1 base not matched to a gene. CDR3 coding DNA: TGTGCCTGGAGTGTAGCGGGGGGGCACACCGGGGAGCTGTTTTTT. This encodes CAWSVAGGHTGELFF.

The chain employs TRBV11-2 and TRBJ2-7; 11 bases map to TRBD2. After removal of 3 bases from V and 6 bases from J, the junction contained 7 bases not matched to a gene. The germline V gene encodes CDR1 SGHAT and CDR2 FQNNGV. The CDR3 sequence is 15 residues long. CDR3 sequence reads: CASSLLSGGAGEQYF. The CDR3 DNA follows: TGTGCCAGCAGCTTGCTTAGCGGGGGGGCGGGCGAGCAGTACTTC.

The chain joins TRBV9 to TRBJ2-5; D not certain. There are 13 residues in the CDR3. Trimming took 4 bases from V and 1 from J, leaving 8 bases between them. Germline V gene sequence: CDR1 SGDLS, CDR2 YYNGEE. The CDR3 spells CASSFGVQETQYF. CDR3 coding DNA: TGTGCCAGCAGCTTCGGCGTCCAAGAGACCCAGTACTTC.

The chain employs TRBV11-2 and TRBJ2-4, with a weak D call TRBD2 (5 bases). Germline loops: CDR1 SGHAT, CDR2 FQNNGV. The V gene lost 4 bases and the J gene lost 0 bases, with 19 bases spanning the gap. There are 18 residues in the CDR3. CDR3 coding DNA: TGTGCCAGCAGCTCCCGCCCAACCTCGAGGGTAGCCAAAAACATTCAGTACTTC. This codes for CASSSRPTSRVAKNIQYF.

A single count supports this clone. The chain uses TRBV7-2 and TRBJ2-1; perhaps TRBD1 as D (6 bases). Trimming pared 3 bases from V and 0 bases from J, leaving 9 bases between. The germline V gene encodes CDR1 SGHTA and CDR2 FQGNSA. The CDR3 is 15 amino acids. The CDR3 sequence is CASSFGQSSYNEQFF. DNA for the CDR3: TGTGCCAGCAGCTTTGGACAGAGCTCCTACAATGAGCAGTTCTTC.

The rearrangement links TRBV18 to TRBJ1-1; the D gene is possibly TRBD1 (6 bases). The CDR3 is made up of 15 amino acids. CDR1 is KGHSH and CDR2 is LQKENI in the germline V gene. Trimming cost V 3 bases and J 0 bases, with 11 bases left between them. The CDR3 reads CASSPSRGLNTEAFF. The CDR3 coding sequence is TGTGCCAGCTCACCCAGCAGGGGTTTGAACACTGAAGCTTTCTTT. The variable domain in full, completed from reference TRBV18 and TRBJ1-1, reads NAGVMQNPRHLVRRRGQEARLRCSPMKGHSHVYWYRQLPEEGLKFMVYLQKENIIDESGMPKERFSAEFPKEGPSILRIQQVVRGDSAAYFCASSPSRGLNTEAFFGQGTRLTVV.

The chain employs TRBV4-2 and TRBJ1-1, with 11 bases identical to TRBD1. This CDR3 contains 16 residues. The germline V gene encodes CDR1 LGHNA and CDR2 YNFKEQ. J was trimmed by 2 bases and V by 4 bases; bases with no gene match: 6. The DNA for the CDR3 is TGTGCCAGCAGCCGGCTGGACAGGGGGCGAAACACTGAAGCTTTCTTT. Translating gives CASSRLDRGRNTEAFF.

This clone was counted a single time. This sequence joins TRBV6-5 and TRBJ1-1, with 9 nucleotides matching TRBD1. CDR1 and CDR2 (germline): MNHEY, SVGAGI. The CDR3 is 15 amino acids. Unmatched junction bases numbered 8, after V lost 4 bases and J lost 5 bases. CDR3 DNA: TGTGCCAGCAGTTCATCTTTGACAGGGGGGACTGAAGCTTTCTTT. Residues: CASSSSLTGGTEAFF.

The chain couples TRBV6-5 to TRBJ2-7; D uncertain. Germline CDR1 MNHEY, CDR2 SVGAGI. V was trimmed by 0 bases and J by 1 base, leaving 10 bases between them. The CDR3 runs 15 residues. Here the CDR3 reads CASSYSTGLSYEQYF. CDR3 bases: TGTGCCAGCAGTTACTCGACCGGGTTGTCCTACGAGCAGTACTTC.

This CDR3 is CAWSVGLASANTGELFF. The CDR3 nucleotides are TGTGCCTGGAGTGTCGGACTAGCGTCGGCGAACACCGGGGAGCTGTTTTTT. The J gene is TRBJ2-2, the V gene TRBV30; TRBD2 agrees at 9 bases. Germline V lookup: CDR1 GTSNPN, CDR2 SVGIG (reference sequence). This CDR3 comprises 17 residues. The J segment lost 0 bases and the V segment lost 0 bases, leaving 5 bases of the junction unmatched.

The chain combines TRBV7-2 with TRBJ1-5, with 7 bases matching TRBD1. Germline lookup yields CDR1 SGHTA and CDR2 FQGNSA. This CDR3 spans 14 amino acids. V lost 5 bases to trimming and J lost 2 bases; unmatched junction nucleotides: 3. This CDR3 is CASSRTGGNQPQHF. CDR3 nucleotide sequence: TGTGCCAGCAGCCGGACAGGAGGCAATCAGCCCCAGCATTTT.

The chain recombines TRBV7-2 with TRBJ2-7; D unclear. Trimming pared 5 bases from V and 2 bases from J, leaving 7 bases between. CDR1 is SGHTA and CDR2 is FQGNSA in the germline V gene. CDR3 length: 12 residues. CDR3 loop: CASSLPPYEQYF. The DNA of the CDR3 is TGTGCCAGCAGCCTTCCCCCCTACGAGCAGTACTTC.

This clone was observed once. CDR3 bases: TGTGCCACCAGCTCCCGTACATCGGAGGCAGATACGCAGTATTTT. It encodes CATSSRTSEADTQYF. The chain carries TRBV15 and TRBJ2-3, with D possibly TRBD2 on 5 matching bases. Germline CDR1 and CDR2: LNHNV and YYDKDF (reference sequence). The CDR3 has 15 residues. V was cut by 5 bases and J by 4 bases, with 16 bases left in between.

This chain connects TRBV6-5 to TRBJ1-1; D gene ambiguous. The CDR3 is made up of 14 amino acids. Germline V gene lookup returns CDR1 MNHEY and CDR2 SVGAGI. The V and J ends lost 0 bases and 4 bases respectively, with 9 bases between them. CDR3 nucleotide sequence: TGTGCCAGCAGTTACTCGACCCGCAGCACTGAAGCTTTCTTT. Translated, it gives CASSYSTRSTEAFF.